These 13 T cell receptor beta chains were all obtained from the same sample, sequenced in a study of cytotoxic CD8 clonotypes in ibrutinib-treated CLL. Repertoires were generated with immunoSEQ multiplex PCR, while TCRdb's copy carries only in-frame clones and drops some. This table holds about 16,000 clones, 68% found once. The specimen comprised PBMCs, sampled before ibrutinib treatment. The source of these receptors is a human donor with chronic lymphocytic leukemia.

The chain links TRBV5-4 to TRBJ1-1; D gene uncertain. CDR1 and CDR2 (germline): SGHNT, YYREEE (reference sequence). The CDR3 is 15 residues long. V lost 4 bases and J lost 3, with 16 bases in between. The CDR3 DNA follows: TGTGCCAGCAGCCCGGCGGTTAATCGCGACACTGAAGCTTTCTTT. Its translation is CASSPAVNRDTEAFF. The full variable domain, its missing parts supplied by reference TRBV5-4 and TRBJ1-1, is ETGVTQSPTHLIKTRGQQVTLRCSSQSGHNTVSWYQQALGQGPQFIFQYYREEENGRGNFPPRFSGLQFPNYSSELNVNALELDDSALYLCASSPAVNRDTEAFFGQGTRLTVV.

This clone was seen more than once but under ten times. The chain couples TRBV7-2 to TRBJ1-2; D is unclear. Trimming stripped 1 base from V and 4 bases from J, with 7 bases between. Germline-derived CDR1 and CDR2 are SGHTA and FQGNSA. The CDR3 loop spans 13 amino acids. The CDR3 nucleotides are TGTGCCAGCAGCTTAGAGAGAGGCTATGGCTACACCTTC. Residues: CASSLERGYGYTF.

The table lists this clone with a few counts. The V and J genes are TRBV4-3 and TRBJ1-2; D is undetermined. V gave up 3 bases and J gave up 7 bases, with 12 bases separating them. This CDR3 region has 13 residues. Germline V gives CDR1 LGHNA, CDR2 YSLEER. The CDR3 DNA is TGCGCCAGCAGCCAGACGTACGGTGGTGGCTACACCTTC. Residues: CASSQTYGGGYTF.

The chain joins TRBV9 to TRBJ1-1; no definite D call. V lost 3 bases to trimming and J lost 1 base, with 4 bases between them. The CDR3 covers 12 residues. Per the germline V gene, CDR1 is SGDLS and CDR2 is YYNGEE. The CDR3 sequence: CASSGANTEAFF. The CDR3 nucleotides are TGTGCCAGCAGCGGGGCGAACACTGAAGCTTTCTTT.

The chain couples TRBV7-8 to TRBJ2-6; D is perhaps TRBD1 (5 bases). The V end lost 5 bases, the J end lost 2 bases, and 10 bases lay between the germline ends. Germline loops: CDR1 SGHVS, CDR2 FQNEAQ. The length of the CDR3 is 15 residues. The CDR3 DNA follows: TGTGCCAGCAGCGTGACAGTCACTGGGGCCAACGTCCTGACTTTC. Its translation is CASSVTVTGANVLTF.

The chain carries TRBV6-6 and TRBJ2-7; the D gene is possibly TRBD1 (6 bases). Between the trimmed V and J ends, which lost 6 bases and 3 bases, there was a span of 15 bases. Germline assignment: CDR1 MNHNY and CDR2 SVGAGI (reference sequence). The CDR3 covers 14 residues. CDR3 DNA sequence: TGTGCCAGCAGCAGCGGACAGAGTTTCTACGAGCAGTACTTC. Translation gives CASSSGQSFYEQYF.

A note on this clone: Distinct nucleotide sequences in the sample also encode this CDR3. The chain has TRBV30 and TRBJ1-5; D uncertain. Trimming removed 0 bases at V and 1 base at J, with 1 base between. The length of the CDR3 is 12 residues. Germline V gives CDR1 GTSNPN, CDR2 SVGIG (reference sequence). The CDR3 here is CAWSVSNQPQHF. DNA of the CDR3: TGTGCCTGGAGTGTCAGCAATCAGCCCCAGCATTTT.

The genes are TRBV29-1 and TRBJ2-1; D is possibly TRBD1 (6 bases). Trimming took 7 bases from V and 9 from J, leaving 16 bases between them. The CDR3 sequence is 12 residues long. Germline CDR1 SQVTM, CDR2 ANQGSEA. This CDR3 is CSARDTPAEQFF. The DNA of the CDR3 is TGCAGCGCCCGGGACACCCCGGCTGAGCAGTTCTTC.

A note on this clone: Other nucleotide sequences from this sample produce the same CDR3. The rearrangement uses TRBV28 and TRBJ2-4; perhaps TRBD2 as D (5 bases). Germline V gene data show CDR1 as MDHEN and CDR2 as SYDVKM. Trimming stripped 7 bases from V and 0 bases from J, with 16 bases between. CDR3 size: 16 residues. The CDR3 sequence: CASTFRTDLAKNIQYF. CDR3 nucleotides: TGTGCCAGCACTTTTCGGACTGATTTAGCCAAAAACATTCAGTACTTC.

The chain uses TRBV7-2 and TRBJ1-1; D uncertain. CDR1 SGHTA and CDR2 FQGNSA come from the germline V gene. The CDR3 contains 13 residues. The V and J ends lost 1 base and 5 bases respectively, with 8 bases between them. CDR3 nucleotides: TGTGCCAGCAGCTTAGTGTCACAGACTGAAGCTTTCTTT. Translation: CASSLVSQTEAFF.

This clone showed up just a few times. V and J are TRBV18 and TRBJ1-1; 10 bases are a match to TRBD1. CDR3 size: 13 residues. The germline gives CDR1 KGHSH, CDR2 LQKENI. V was pared by 6 bases and J by 10 bases, with 8 bases of the junction left unmatched. Written as DNA, the CDR3 is TGTGCCAGCTCGCAAGACAGGGGGCGGAGAGCTTTCTTT. Encoded protein: CASSQDRGRRAFF.

The chain uses TRBV6-6 and TRBJ2-7, with 10 positions matching TRBD1. Germline V gene lookup returns CDR1 MNHNY and CDR2 SVGAGI (reference sequence). The CDR3 totals 13 residues. The V gene end was trimmed by 10 bases and the J gene end by 4 bases; junction bases not matched to a gene: 7. In nucleotides, the CDR3 is TGTGCCACCAGACAGGGGGCTGGGTACGAGCAGTACTTC. This codes for CATRQGAGYEQYF.

The table lists this clone with a count of one. The gene calls are TRBV7-2 and TRBJ1-2, with D uncertain. The CDR3 runs 13 residues. V lost 4 bases, J lost 5 bases, and 11 bases lay in between. In germline, CDR1 is SGHTA, CDR2 FQGNSA. CDR3 in amino acids: CASSSGKAYGYTF. The CDR3 bases are TGTGCCAGCAGCTCGGGCAAGGCGTATGGCTACACCTTC.